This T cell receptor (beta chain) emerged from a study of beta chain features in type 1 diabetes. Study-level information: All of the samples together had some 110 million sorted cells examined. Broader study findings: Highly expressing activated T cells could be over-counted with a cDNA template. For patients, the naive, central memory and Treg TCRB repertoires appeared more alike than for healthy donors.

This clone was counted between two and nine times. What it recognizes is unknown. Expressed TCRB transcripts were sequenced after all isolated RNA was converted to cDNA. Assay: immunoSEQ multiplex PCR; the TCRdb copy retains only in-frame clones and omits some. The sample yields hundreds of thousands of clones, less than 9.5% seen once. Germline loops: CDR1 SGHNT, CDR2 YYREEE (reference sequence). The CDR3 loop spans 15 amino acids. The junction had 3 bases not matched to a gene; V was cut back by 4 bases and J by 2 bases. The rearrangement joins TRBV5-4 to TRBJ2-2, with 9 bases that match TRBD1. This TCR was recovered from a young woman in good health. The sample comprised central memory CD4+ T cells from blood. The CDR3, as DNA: TGTGCCAGCAGCCCGGGACAGGGAAACACCGGGGAGCTGTTTTTT. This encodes CASSPGQGNTGELFF.